A selection of T cell receptor beta chains follows, all from one sample in a study of T cells after posttransplantation cyclophosphamide. The assay was immunoSEQ multiplex PCR, and TCRdb's table has in-frame clones only and misses some. The table lists some 23,000 clones, with no singletons. The specimen sequenced was PBMCs. The receptors stem from a woman aged 45-59 years in good health, CMV-negative, and a related stem cell transplant donor. CDR3s include the opening cysteine and the closing phenylalanine or tryptophan. Fields, in order: D gene, V gene, clone size, J gene, CDR3 DNA, CDR3 protein. The D gene is left open where the match is weak. Expanded clones are given a class, and other clones once, few, many or no size at all.

D: NA
V: TRBV18
size: many
J: TRBJ2-3
DNA: TGTGCCAGCTCGCCCAGCCGGGGCACAGATACGCAGTATTTT
CDR3: CASSPSRGTDTQYF

D: NA
V: TRBV30
size: many
J: TRBJ1-2
DNA: TGTGCCTGGAGTCCGAATCGGGGAGGCTACACCTTC
CDR3: CAWSPNRGGYTF

D: NA
V: TRBV7-9
size: many
J: TRBJ2-1
DNA: TGTGCCAGCAGCTTATCTCTACCGGGGGATGAGCAGTTCTTC
CDR3: CASSLSLPGDEQFF

D: NA
V: TRBV18
size: many
J: TRBJ1-2
DNA: TGTGCCAGCTCACCACTTCGGGAGGTCTATGGCTACACCTTC
CDR3: CASSPLREVYGYTF

D: TRBD2
V: TRBV5-1
size: many
J: TRBJ2-5
DNA: TGCGCCAGCAGCCATACTAGCGGTCAAGAGACCCAGTACTTC
CDR3: CASSHTSGQETQYF

D: NA
V: TRBV4-3
size: many
J: TRBJ1-5
DNA: TGCGCCAGCAGCCGAGCGATCGGCTCCGCAGGGAAAAATCAGCCCCAGCATTTT
CDR3: CASSRAIGSAGKNQPQHF

D: NA
V: TRBV21-1
size: many
J: TRBJ1-1
DNA: TGTGCCAGCAGCAATGGAGGCCCGAACCGGGTGAACACTGAAGCTTTCTTT
CDR3: CASSNGGPNRVNTEAFF

D: TRBD1
V: TRBV18
size: few
J: TRBJ2-5
DNA: TGTGCCAGCTCCCCGGGACAGAAAGAGACCCAGTACTTC
CDR3: CASSPGQKETQYF

D: NA
V: TRBV7-2
size: many
J: TRBJ1-3
DNA: TGTGCCAGCAGCTTACCAGGTCTCTCTGGAAACACCATATATTTT
CDR3: CASSLPGLSGNTIYF

D: TRBD1
V: TRBV9
size: many
J: TRBJ2-1
DNA: TGTGCCAGCAGCGTGACAGGGAGCTCCTACAATGAGCAGTTCTTC
CDR3: CASSVTGSSYNEQFF

D: NA
V: TRBV30
size: NA
J: TRBJ2-2
DNA: TGTGCCTGGGGAGGAAACGCCGGCGGGGAGCTGTTTTTT
CDR3: CAWGGNAGGELFF

D: NA
V: TRBV7-3
size: many
J: TRBJ2-1
DNA: TGTGCCAGCAGCGTAGGACTGGGCAATGAGCAGTTCTTC
CDR3: CASSVGLGNEQFF

D: NA
V: TRBV5-1
size: many
J: TRBJ2-7
DNA: TGCGCCAGCAGCTTGGAGAACGGGAGGCAGTACTTC
CDR3: CASSLENGRQYF

D: NA
V: TRBV7-3
size: many
J: TRBJ2-1
DNA: TGTGCCAGCAGCTTATCTAGCGCCTCCGACAATGAGCAGTTCTTC
CDR3: CASSLSSASDNEQFF

D: NA
V: TRBV5-1
size: many
J: TRBJ1-3
DNA: TGCGCCAGCAGCTTAAACCAGGGGCCTGGAAACACCATATATTTT
CDR3: CASSLNQGPGNTIYF

D: TRBD1
V: TRBV6-1
size: many
J: TRBJ1-2
DNA: TGTGCCAGCAGTGAAACGTGGGACAGCTATGGCTACACCTTC
CDR3: CASSETWDSYGYTF

D: TRBD2
V: TRBV30
size: many
J: TRBJ2-7
DNA: TGTGCCTGGAGCCTAGCGGACCAAACCGAGCAGTACTTC
CDR3: CAWSLADQTEQYF

D: TRBD2
V: TRBV11-3
size: many
J: TRBJ2-3
DNA: TGTGCCAGCAGCTCAACTCTGACTAGCGGGGACACAGATACGCAGTATTTT
CDR3: CASSSTLTSGDTDTQYF

D: NA
V: TRBV5-1
size: many
J: TRBJ2-3
DNA: TGCGCCAGCAGCGAGGACTACAATACGCAGTATTTT
CDR3: CASSEDYNTQYF

D: TRBD1
V: TRBV9
size: many
J: TRBJ2-7
DNA: TGTGCCAGCAGCGGAGGGACAGGGGGCTACGAGCAGTACTTC
CDR3: CASSGGTGGYEQYF

D: NA
V: TRBV5-6
size: many
J: TRBJ1-4
DNA: TGTGCCAGCAGCTTCTTGACAGCCTCAACTAATGAAAAACTGTTTTTT
CDR3: CASSFLTASTNEKLFF

D: NA
V: TRBV4-2
size: many
J: TRBJ2-2
DNA: TGTGCCAGCAGCCAAGAGCGAGCGGCGAACACCGGGGAGCTGTTTTTT
CDR3: CASSQERAANTGELFF

D: TRBD1
V: TRBV5-1
size: many
J: TRBJ2-7
DNA: TGCGCCAGCAGCCCAGACAGGGGGCGCGGTTGGGGCTACGAGCAGTACTTC
CDR3: CASSPDRGRGWGYEQYF

D: NA
V: TRBV6-1
size: many
J: TRBJ2-3
DNA: TGTGCCACCCGGACAGCCAAGGCAGATACGCAGTATTTT
CDR3: CATRTAKADTQYF

D: NA
V: TRBV1
size: many
J: TRBJ2-7
DNA: TGCACCAGCAGCCAAGGGCAAGGACAACCCTACGAGCAGTACTTC
CDR3: CTSSQGQGQPYEQYF

D: TRBD2
V: TRBV13
size: many
J: TRBJ2-2
DNA: TGTGCCAGCAGCCTCGGACTAGCGGGGGAAACCGGGGAGCTGTTTTTT
CDR3: CASSLGLAGETGELFF

D: NA
V: TRBV7-2
size: many
J: TRBJ1-1
DNA: TGTGCCAGCAGCTTTTTTACGATGGGGGCGAGGACTGAAGCTTTCTTT
CDR3: CASSFFTMGARTEAFF

D: NA
V: TRBV28
size: many
J: TRBJ1-3
DNA: TGTGCCAGCGGCAGGGGCTCTGGAAACACCATATATTTT
CDR3: CASGRGSGNTIYF

D: TRBD1
V: TRBV4-3
size: many
J: TRBJ1-2
DNA: TGCGCCAGCAGCCAAACCGGGACAGGGGGCGCCGGGGGCTACACCTTC
CDR3: CASSQTGTGGAGGYTF

D: NA
V: TRBV5-4
size: many
J: TRBJ2-7
DNA: TGTGCCAGCAGCTTGGAGGGAGGTCCTCCCTACGAGCAGTACTTC
CDR3: CASSLEGGPPYEQYF

D: TRBD1
V: TRBV7-2
size: many
J: TRBJ1-5
DNA: TGTGCCAGCAGCGCGACAGGGGGGTCGGGCAATCAGCCCCAGCATTTT
CDR3: CASSATGGSGNQPQHF

D: NA
V: TRBV6-1
size: many
J: TRBJ1-2
DNA: TGTGCCAGCAGTGAGGAGATGGGTGCGGCTAACTATGGCTACACCTTC
CDR3: CASSEEMGAANYGYTF

D: NA
V: TRBV6-6
size: many
J: TRBJ2-2
DNA: TGTGCCAGCAAAGGAACGGAGGCCGGGGAGCTGTTTTTT
CDR3: CASKGTEAGELFF

D: NA
V: TRBV29-1
size: many
J: TRBJ1-1
DNA: TGCAGCGTTGAAGTTGGACGGGAGAACACTGAAGCTTTCTTT
CDR3: CSVEVGRENTEAFF

D: NA
V: TRBV5-1
size: many
J: TRBJ2-7
DNA: TGCGCCAGCAGCTTGGGTGGAGGGTATAGCTACGAGCAGTACTTC
CDR3: CASSLGGGYSYEQYF

D: TRBD2
V: TRBV15
size: many
J: TRBJ2-5
DNA: TGTGCCACCAGCACCTGGACTAGCGAGGGGGAGACCCAGTACTTC
CDR3: CATSTWTSEGETQYF

D: TRBD1
V: TRBV7-9
size: many
J: TRBJ1-1
DNA: TGTGCCAGCAGCTTATCAAAGGGGGCCCACACTGAAGCTTTCTTT
CDR3: CASSLSKGAHTEAFF

D: NA
V: TRBV27
size: many
J: TRBJ1-5
DNA: TGTGCCAGCAGGGCAGTTTTTAGCAATCAGCCCCAGCATTTT
CDR3: CASRAVFSNQPQHF

D: NA
V: TRBV19
size: many
J: TRBJ2-2
DNA: TGTGCCAGTAGTATTTTTCGGGCCGGGGAGCTGTTTTTT
CDR3: CASSIFRAGELFF

D: TRBD1
V: TRBV2
size: few
J: TRBJ1-1
DNA: TGTGCCAGCAGCCGACAGGGGGCTGACACTGAAGCTTTCTTT
CDR3: CASSRQGADTEAFF

D: NA
V: TRBV27
size: many
J: TRBJ1-5
DNA: TGTGCCAGCAGTTACCCAGACAGTGCCGAAATATGTAATCAGCCCCAGCATTTT
CDR3: CASSYPDSAEICNQPQHF

D: TRBD2
V: TRBV27
size: many
J: TRBJ2-1
DNA: TGTGCCAGCAGTCCAAGACTAGCGGGAGTCTTTGAGCAGTTCTTC
CDR3: CASSPRLAGVFEQFF

D: TRBD1
V: TRBV2
size: few
J: TRBJ2-1
DNA: TGTGCCAGCAGTGAATTCTTACAGGGGGTTGGAGGGCAGTTCTTC
CDR3: CASSEFLQGVGGQFF

D: TRBD1
V: TRBV5-1
size: many
J: TRBJ2-3
DNA: TGCGCCAGCAGCCCGGGACAGATTACAGATACGCAGTATTTT
CDR3: CASSPGQITDTQYF

D: TRBD1
V: TRBV7-9
size: many
J: TRBJ1-2
DNA: TGTGCCAGCAGTGACAGGGCTAACTATGGCTACACCTTC
CDR3: CASSDRANYGYTF

D: TRBD1
V: TRBV19
size: NA
J: TRBJ2-7
DNA: TGTGCCAGTAGTGGGAGGGGACAGGGTATCTACGAGCAGTACTTC
CDR3: CASSGRGQGIYEQYF

D: NA
V: TRBV27
size: many
J: TRBJ2-6
DNA: TGTGCCAGCAGCTATGGTCCTGGGGCCAACGTCCTGACTTTC
CDR3: CASSYGPGANVLTF

D: TRBD2
V: TRBV13
size: many
J: TRBJ2-7
DNA: TGTGCCAGCAGACATAGCGGGAGGCGCTACGAGCAGTACTTC
CDR3: CASRHSGRRYEQYF

D: NA
V: TRBV6-5
size: many
J: TRBJ1-1
DNA: TGTGCCAGCAGTCGCCGAGGACAGCCGAACACTGAAGCTTTCTTT
CDR3: CASSRRGQPNTEAFF

D: NA
V: TRBV6-1
size: many
J: TRBJ2-7
DNA: TGTGCCAGCAGTGAAGCCGTGAGCGTAACCTACGAGCAGTACTTC
CDR3: CASSEAVSVTYEQYF

D: NA
V: TRBV25-1
size: many
J: TRBJ2-7
DNA: TGTGCCAGCACCACAGGGTCCCTCTACGAGCAGTACTTC
CDR3: CASTTGSLYEQYF

D: TRBD2
V: TRBV10-3
size: many
J: TRBJ2-4
DNA: TGTGCCATCAGTGATTACGAGGAAAGGGGCGGGAGAATCGAAAACATTCAGTACTTC
CDR3: CAISDYEERGGRIENIQYF

D: NA
V: TRBV21-1
size: few
J: TRBJ1-2
DNA: TGTGCCAGCAGCAAATTCCGGGACAGATCAACCGCCTATGGCTACACCTTC
CDR3: CASSKFRDRSTAYGYTF

D: NA
V: TRBV19
size: many
J: TRBJ2-1
DNA: TGTGCCAGTAGGGCGGAACAATACAATGAGCAGTTCTTC
CDR3: CASRAEQYNEQFF

D: NA
V: TRBV27
size: many
J: TRBJ1-1
DNA: TGTGCCAGCAGTTTACATGAGCTCACTGAAGCTTTCTTT
CDR3: CASSLHELTEAFF